The 17 T cell receptor beta chains below all came from one sample that was sequenced in a study of shared clonotypes between healthy human individuals. The table came from immunoSEQ multiplex PCR; TCRdb's copy has only in-frame clones and leaves some out. The sample gives millions of clones, 93% of which show up once; roughly 1.8% is in the top ten. Selected positively for CCR7 and CD45RO-negative, naive CD8 cells excluded terminally differentiated effector memory CD45RA+ cells. The specimen sequenced was naive CD8+ T cells from PBMCs. Source of these receptors: a man aged 18 to 35 in good health. Some clones in this sample may be carry-over from other donors' samples.

The chain links TRBV6-5 to TRBJ2-7; TRBD1 or TRBD2 may be the D gene (6 bases each). The CDR3 is made up of 14 amino acids. CDR1 is MNHEY and CDR2 is SVGAGI in the germline V gene. Trimming left V 3 bases short and J 3 bases short, with 12 bases between. The CDR3 nucleotides are TGTGCCAGCAGTTATCGGGGGCCCCTCTACGAGCAGTACTTC. As protein: CASSYRGPLYEQYF.

The CDR3 nucleotides are TGTGCCAGCAGGGATCGGGACAGATTCTACGAGCAGTACTTC. Amino acid sequence: CASRDRDRFYEQYF. This chain links TRBV27 with TRBJ2-7, with 7 bases fitting TRBD1. V gave up 6 bases and J gave up 3 bases; unmatched junction bases: 8. The CDR3 is 14 amino acids. CDR1 and CDR2 (germline): MNHEY, SMNVEV (reference sequence).

V usage is TRBV11-2 and J usage is TRBJ1-3; D is uncertain. Looked up from germline, CDR1 is SGHAT and CDR2 is FQNNGV. Between the trimmed V and J ends, which lost 2 bases and 4 bases, there was a span of 24 bases. The CDR3 runs to 19 residues. The CDR3 region has the DNA TGTGCCAGCAGCTTACTCCCCTACGGTGGAGGGTCAAAAGGAAACACCATATATTTT. This codes for CASSLLPYGGGSKGNTIYF.

This chain joins TRBV7-9 and TRBJ1-4; D gene unclear. The CDR3 contains 12 residues. V lost 3 bases and J lost 7, with 6 bases in between. Germline V gives CDR1 SEHNR, CDR2 FQNEAQ (reference sequence). The CDR3 nucleotides are TGTGCCAGCAGCTTTGGGCGTGAAAAACTGTTTTTT. As protein: CASSFGREKLFF.

The table lists this clone with a count of one. The rearrangement uses TRBV7-9 and TRBJ2-5; D is undetermined. This CDR3 comprises 12 residues. Germline CDR1 reads SEHNR; CDR2 reads FQNEAQ (reference sequence). Trimming stripped 4 bases from V and 5 bases from J, with 8 bases between. The CDR3 bases are TGTGCCAGCAGCTACAACTGGGAGACCCAGTACTTC. Amino acids: CASSYNWETQYF.

V is TRBV19 and J is TRBJ2-1; D is possibly TRBD1 or TRBD2 (5 bases each). The CDR3 has 16 residues. The V end lost 1 base, the J end lost 0 bases, and 10 bases lay between the germline ends. Germline loops: CDR1 LNHDA, CDR2 SQIVND (reference sequence). The CDR3 DNA is TGTGCCAGTAGTATAGCAGCAGGGAGCTCCTACAATGAGCAGTTCTTC. It codes for CASSIAAGSSYNEQFF.

The chain combines TRBV7-9 with TRBJ2-3; 10 nucleotides line up with TRBD1. J was trimmed by 2 bases and V by 5 bases; bases with no gene match: 7. Germline CDR1 SEHNR, CDR2 FQNEAQ (reference sequence). The CDR3 loop spans 16 amino acids. The CDR3 DNA reads TGTGCCAGCAGCGTCCGGACAGGGGGTATCACAGATACGCAGTATTTT. It translates to CASSVRTGGITDTQYF. Together with reference TRBV7-9 and TRBJ2-3, the CDR3 gives the full variable domain: DTGVSQNPRHKITKRGQNVTFRCDPISEHNRLYWYRQTLGQGPEFLTYFQNEAQLEKSRLLSDRFSAERPKGSFSTLEIQRTEQGDSAMYLCASSVRTGGITDTQYFGPGTRLTVL.

CDR3 residues: CAWERGQLNEKLFF. The CDR3 nucleotides are TGTGCCTGGGAGCGCGGACAGCTTAATGAAAAACTGTTTTTT. This sequence joins TRBV30 and TRBJ1-4; D is perhaps TRBD1 (6 bases). CDR1 GTSNPN and CDR2 SVGIG come from the germline V gene (reference sequence). The CDR3 extends over 14 amino acids. Trimming pared 5 bases from V and 4 bases from J, leaving 14 bases between.

As regards this clone: The junction departs from germline at one end; a sequencing error may be responsible. The V call is TRBV27, the J call TRBJ1-1; D might be TRBD1 (6 bases). Germline V lookup: CDR1 MNHEY, CDR2 SMNVEV (reference sequence). The CDR3 spans 17 residues. The CDR3 reads CASRLFYRDTKSVEAFF. The CDR3 region has the DNA TGTGCCAGCAGATTATTTTACCGGGACACAAAAAGCGTTGAAGCTTTCTTT.

This chain links TRBV25-1 with TRBJ1-2; TRBD1 agrees at 7 bases. The CDR3 is 14 residues long. V lost 8 bases and J lost 6; bases outside the gene matches: 12. Germline V CDR1 and CDR2: MGHDK, SYGVNS. CDR3: CASAWGGGAHGYTF. The CDR3 DNA follows: TGTGCCAGCGCCTGGGGAGGGGGCGCGCATGGCTACACCTTC.

This chain uses TRBV4-1 with TRBJ2-7; possibly TRBD2 for D (6 bases). CDR3 size: 12 residues. Deletions cut 4 bases from V and 7 bases from J, with 11 bases between. Germline-derived CDR1 and CDR2 are MGHRA and YSYEKL. The DNA for the CDR3 is TGCGCCAGCAGCCCAAAACGGGGGGAGCAGTACTTC. Its protein is CASSPKRGEQYF.

The chain couples TRBV16 to TRBJ2-1; no firm D call. The V end lost 2 bases, the J end lost 8 bases, and 7 bases lay between the germline ends. CDR3 length equals 12 residues. Germline CDR1 KGHSY, CDR2 FQNENV. The CDR3 sequence: CASSQLGDEQFF. DNA of the CDR3: TGTGCCAGCAGCCAACTCGGCGATGAGCAGTTCTTC.

As for this clone: The same CDR3 also results from other DNA sequences found in this sample. The chain uses TRBV4-3 and TRBJ1-1; no clear D. Germline V gene data show CDR1 as LGHNA and CDR2 as YSLEER. The CDR3 extends over 14 amino acids. Trimming took 1 base from V and 2 from J, leaving 8 bases between them. Here the CDR3 DNA reads TGCGCCAGCAGCCAAGTCGAGGGTAACACTGAAGCTTTCTTT. As protein: CASSQVEGNTEAFF.

The V and J genes are TRBV27 and TRBJ1-5, with D perhaps matching TRBD1 (5 bases). V dropped 5 bases and J dropped 1 base, with 21 bases sitting between them. Germline V gene data show CDR1 as MNHEY and CDR2 as SMNVEV (reference sequence). The CDR3 is made up of 18 amino acids. CDR3 amino acids: CASSPGPGTGLSNQPQHF. CDR3 DNA: TGTGCCAGCAGTCCGGGGCCCGGAACAGGTTTAAGCAATCAGCCCCAGCATTTT.

This chain connects TRBV5-6 to TRBJ1-1; D is unclear. With 0 bases removed from V and 11 bases from J, the gap between germline ends came to 11 bases. The CDR3 has 12 amino acids. The germline gives CDR1 SGHDT, CDR2 YYEEEE. The CDR3, as DNA: TGTGCCAGCAGCTTGGAGCTGAATCGGGCTTTCTTT. Translating gives CASSLELNRAFF.

V and J are TRBV11-2 and TRBJ2-7; the match to TRBD2 covers 9 bases. The germline CDR1 and CDR2 sequences are SGHAT and FQNNGV. This CDR3 is built from 15 residues. After removal of 1 base from V and 3 bases from J, the junction contained 4 bases not matched to a gene. CDR3 DNA sequence: TGTGCCAGCAGCTTAGGTAGCGGGAGTAACTACGAGCAGTACTTC. Its protein is CASSLGSGSNYEQYF.

V gene TRBV6-1 combines with J gene TRBJ1-4; D unresolved. The CDR3 consists of 16 residues. CDR1 is MNHNS and CDR2 is SASEGT in the germline V gene. The ends were cut back, 2 bases at V and 0 bases at J, with 10 bases in the middle. CDR3 nucleotide sequence: TGTGCCAGCAGTGAATATCAACTTGCAACTAATGAAAAACTGTTTTTT. It specifies CASSEYQLATNEKLFF.